The TCR beta chain under discussion was sequenced for a study of T cell responses to AZD1222 COVID-19 vaccine. Study-wide points: Baseline seropositives among AZD1222 recipients totaled only five to seven. White British donors predominated, females outnumbered males, and clonal diversity was possibly underestimated. Repertoires in all cases were sampled only once the peak T cell response had passed.

A note on this clone: Its antigen is currently unknown. At one end, the junction sequence differs from germline, possibly due to a read error.

Clones were read by immunoSEQ multiplex PCR, and TCRdb kept only the in-frame ones, dropping some. In the table there are approximately 120,000 clones, around 90% of which are singletons. The CDR3 length is 14 residues. Germline V gives CDR1 MDHEN, CDR2 SYDVKM. The specimen comprised peripheral blood, sampled on day 0 of MenACWY control vaccination. The TCR sequence derives from an adult in good health. The chain is built from TRBV28 and TRBJ1-1, with D perhaps TRBD1 (5 bases). In DNA form, the CDR3 reads TGTGCCAGCATACTCACCGGGACCCAATCAAGTCGGGTCTTT. Its protein is CASILTGTQSSRVF.